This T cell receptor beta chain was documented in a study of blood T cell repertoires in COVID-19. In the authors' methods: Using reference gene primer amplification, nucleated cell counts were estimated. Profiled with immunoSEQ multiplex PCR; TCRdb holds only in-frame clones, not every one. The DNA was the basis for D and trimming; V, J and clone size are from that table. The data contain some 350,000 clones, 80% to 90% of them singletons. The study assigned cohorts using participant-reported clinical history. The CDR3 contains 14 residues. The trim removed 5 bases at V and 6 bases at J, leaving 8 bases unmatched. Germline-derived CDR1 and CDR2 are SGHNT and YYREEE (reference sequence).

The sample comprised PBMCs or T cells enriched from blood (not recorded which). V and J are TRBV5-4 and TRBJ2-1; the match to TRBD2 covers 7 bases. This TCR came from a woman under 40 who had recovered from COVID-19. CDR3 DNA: TGTGCCAGCAGTTTCGGACGCGGGGGCAATGAGCAGTTCTTC. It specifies CASSFGRGGNEQFF.